This is a list of T cell receptor beta chains from one sample in a study of blood T cell repertoires in COVID-19. Here immunoSEQ multiplex PCR was the method, and the copy in TCRdb shows in-frame clones only, minus some. The sample holds about 48,000 clones, approximately 90% seen once. The material sequenced was peripheral blood. Receptors were obtained from a man between 65 and 85 years old with acute or convalescent COVID-19. Both conserved end residues are trimmed from each CDR3.

>TRBJ1-2|TRBV7-9
ASSLGQGYGYT
>TRBJ2-7|TRBV2
ATSGEQY
>TRBJ2-1|TRBV19
ASSPRLQGHDEQF
>TRBJ1-5|TRBV9
ASSPGGGQPQH
>TRBJ1-1|TRBV30
ALTGAGLTEAF
>TRBJ1-2|TRBV19
ASSTSGGYGYT
>TRBJ1-1|TRBV19
ASSPALTVRGTEAF
>TRBJ1-5|TRBV9
ARSMAGAGQPQH
>TRBJ2-5|TRBV5-4
ASSLEVGRGGGETQY
>TRBJ2-1|TRBV14
ASSPLGGYNEQF
>TRBJ2-2|TRBV4-2
ASSQVHDPNTGELF
>TRBJ1-2|TRBV3-1/TRBV3-2
ASSQAGEN
>TRBJ1-3|TRBV28
ASRGQGSGNTIY
>TRBJ2-1|TRBV7-2
ASSLLAGGAYNEQF
>TRBJ2-2|TRBV5-6
ASSLDVGTNTGELF
>TRBJ1-2|TRBV2
ASNLAGLNYGYT
>TRBJ1-1|TRBV4-2
ASSQAPGYAF
>TRBJ2-7|TRBV5-6
ASSPGTGGVYEQY
>TRBJ1-4|TRBV19
ASSLNRATNEKLF
>TRBJ2-2|TRBV7-2
ASSLNRGGNTGELF
>TRBJ2-5|TRBV7-3
ASSLSPRSVGQETQY
>TRBJ2-1|TRBV19
ASSIDGGNEQF
>TRBJ2-5|TRBV7-2
ASSLRGGWVETQY
>TRBJ2-3|TRBV11-3
ASSSGLPGPDTQY
>TRBJ1-1|TRBV5-1
ASSILQGRMNTEAF
>TRBJ2-7|TRBV6-2/TRBV6-3
ASSRGLAGLGEQY